Given below is one T cell receptor beta chain in context. Its antigen is still unknown. The germline V gene encodes CDR1 DFQATT and CDR2 SNEGSKA (reference sequence). CDR3 size: 10 residues. V lost 6 bases to trimming and J lost 5 bases, with 8 bases between them. It was the library that attached unique molecular identifiers to individual cDNA molecules. TCRdb itself ran the RACE reads through MiXCR, one entry per CDR3 protein. The repertoire consists of roughly 190,000 distinct CDR3 sequences, with approximately 20% occurring once and the leading ten covering about 6.7%. The data were obtained in a study of human T cells and chemical hapten exposure. Study-level information: Alopecia areata, totalis and universalis patients, mostly female, were included. Whole-study results and caveats: Relative to control repertoires, expanded TCRs gave rise to significantly more large CDR3 similarity clusters.

Time point here: patch test 1, 2 weeks after DPC sensitization. Treatment denoted: therapeutic diphenylcyclopropenone sensitization with weekly scalp DPC. Patches went on only after blood had been drawn each time. Sequenced material: whole blood, taken in connection with sensitization to the hapten diphenylcyclopropenone (DPC). The chain employs TRBV20-1 and TRBJ2-7, with D possibly called TRBD1 or TRBD2 (5 bases each). The receptor was isolated from a woman in her forties or fifties with alopecia areata. Some clones in this sample may be carry-over from other donors' samples. This CDR3 is CSAGENEQYF. The DNA for the CDR3 is TGCAGTGCGGGGGAGAACGAGCAGTACTTC.